This T cell receptor beta chain was profiled in a study of cytomegalovirus exposure and HLA in healthy donors. Study findings and constraints: TCR association rates varied by HLA locus in a later analysis, with DRB1 highest and HLA-C lowest.

This CDR3 contains 19 residues. Trimming took off 0 bases at V and 0 bases at J, with 18 bases between the two ends. CDR1 and CDR2 (germline): MGHRA, YSYEKL. PCR involved 60 Vbeta and 13 Jbeta primers. Measured with immunoSEQ multiplex PCR; TCRdb has only the in-frame clones, and not every one. The repertoire holds about 110,000 clones, with roughly three quarters as singletons. In regard to this clone: The antigen is undetermined.

Sequencing input: PBMCs. This clonotype was sampled from a man aged 35-49 years in good health and CMV-seropositive. The chain carries TRBV4-1 and TRBJ1-5; maybe TRBD1 (5 bases). In DNA, the CDR3 is TGCGCCAGCAGCCAAGATGGGGCGACCCCCTACTATAGCAATCAGCCCCAGCATTTT. Encoded protein: CASSQDGATPYYSNQPQHF.